A single TCR beta chain is shown here with its context. The sample has other DNA sequences that encode this CDR3 too. The source of the sample is a study of shared clonotypes between healthy human individuals. Germline V gives CDR1 MGHRA, CDR2 YSYEKL. With 1 base removed from V and 5 bases from J, the gap between germline ends came to 11 bases. The CDR3 has 14 amino acids. Method: immunoSEQ multiplex PCR; TCRdb's copy keeps in-frame clones and lacks some. The repertoire consists of under 2,000,000 clones, with about 95% occurring once and the leading ten covering more than 0.95%. Naive CD8 populations comprised CD45RO-negative cells positively selected for CCR7, excluding terminally differentiated effector memory CD45RA+ cells.

The sequencing sample was made of naive CD8+ T cells sorted from blood. The receptor was isolated from a man aged 18 to 29 in good health. The rearrangement uses TRBV4-1 and TRBJ1-2; the D gene is possibly TRBD1 (6 bases). CDR3 amino acids: CASSQVRGNYGYTF. The CDR3 DNA follows: TGCGCCAGCAGCCAAGTCAGGGGCAATTATGGCTACACCTTC.